A selection of T cell receptor beta chains follows, all from one sample in a study of T-cell memory formation after mild COVID-19. TCRdb redid the calling of the 5' RACE reads with MiXCR, one entry per CDR3 protein. The table records about 100,000 distinct CDR3 sequences, around 10% of them present only once. The sample consisted of PBMCs or a T cell subset sorted from them (not recorded which). The receptors stem from a young man who had mild COVID-19 (a few samples of this study predate the infection). Cell type and time point are not known. Each CDR3 is given with its conserved first and last residue. The D gene is left open where the match is weak. Clone size appears in some rows only: once, few, many, or a class for an expanded clone.

d_gene: NA
abundance: NA
j_gene: TRBJ2-2
v_gene: TRBV14
CDR3nt: TGTGCCAGCAGCCAAGAACGGGGCCTAAACACCGGGGAGCTGTTTTTT
CDR3aa: CASSQERGLNTGELFF

d_gene: TRBD2
abundance: NA
j_gene: TRBJ2-1
v_gene: TRBV20-1
CDR3nt: TGCAGTGCTAGAGATTCGAAGGCCCACTCTAGCGGGGGGTACAATGAGCAGTTCTTC
CDR3aa: CSARDSKAHSSGGYNEQFF

d_gene: NA
abundance: NA
j_gene: TRBJ2-3
v_gene: TRBV19
CDR3nt: TGTGCCAGTACCGCGGGTAGGGTAGCGACAGATACGCAGTATTTT
CDR3aa: CASTAGRVATDTQYF

d_gene: NA
abundance: NA
j_gene: TRBJ2-2
v_gene: TRBV7-2
CDR3nt: TGTGCCAGCAGCCGGACGGTGGCGAACACCGGGGAGCTGTTTTTT
CDR3aa: CASSRTVANTGELFF

d_gene: NA
abundance: NA
j_gene: TRBJ2-5
v_gene: TRBV5-4
CDR3nt: TGTGCCAGCAGAAGGACGGATGAGACCCAGTACTTC
CDR3aa: CASRRTDETQYF

d_gene: NA
abundance: NA
j_gene: TRBJ1-1
v_gene: TRBV12-3/TRBV12-4
CDR3nt: TGTGCCAGCAGTCCTTCATTGGGCAGTCCGAACACTGAAGCTTTCTTT
CDR3aa: CASSPSLGSPNTEAFF

d_gene: NA
abundance: NA
j_gene: TRBJ1-1
v_gene: TRBV5-6
CDR3nt: TGTGCCAGCAGCTTGTGGGGAAATGAAGCTTTCTTT
CDR3aa: CASSLWGNEAFF

d_gene: NA
abundance: NA
j_gene: TRBJ1-5
v_gene: TRBV19
CDR3nt: TGTGCCAGTATGGTGGCGAATCAGCCCCAGCATTTT
CDR3aa: CASMVANQPQHF

d_gene: NA
abundance: NA
j_gene: TRBJ1-2
v_gene: TRBV5-6
CDR3nt: TGTGCCAGCAGCCCCAGACAGTGGTATGGCTACACCTTC
CDR3aa: CASSPRQWYGYTF

d_gene: NA
abundance: few
j_gene: TRBJ2-7
v_gene: TRBV29-1
CDR3nt: TGCAGCGTTGGGGTCAGGGGACCTTATGAGCAGTACTTC
CDR3aa: CSVGVRGPYEQYF

d_gene: NA
abundance: NA
j_gene: TRBJ2-3
v_gene: TRBV6-2/TRBV6-3
CDR3nt: TGTGCCAGCAGTCTTCGCCGGGACCTTCTCACGGATACGCAGTATTTT
CDR3aa: CASSLRRDLLTDTQYF

d_gene: NA
abundance: NA
j_gene: TRBJ1-4
v_gene: TRBV7-9
CDR3nt: TGTGCCAGCAGTTTCAACGTGGGGACGATTAATGAAAAACTGTTTTTT
CDR3aa: CASSFNVGTINEKLFF

d_gene: NA
abundance: many
j_gene: TRBJ2-3
v_gene: TRBV7-6
CDR3nt: TGTGCCAGCAGCTTAGAACTCCGTAGCACAGATACGCAGTATTTT
CDR3aa: CASSLELRSTDTQYF